The rows below give T cell receptor beta chains drawn from one sample of a study of Graves' ophthalmopathy and Graves' hyperthyroidism. TCRdb itself ran the multiplex PCR reads through MiXCR, one entry per CDR3 protein. The sample yields 45,000 to 60,000 distinct CDR3 sequences, approximately 50% seen once. Sequenced material: peripheral blood. Receptors were obtained from an adult woman with Graves' ophthalmopathy. Each CDR3 is given with its conserved first and last residue. Each record gives: V gene, J gene, CDR3 length, clone size, D gene, CDR3 protein, CDR3 DNA. The D gene is left open where the match is weak. Clone size is shown for a subset of rows, as once, few, many or a class of expanded clone.

v_call: TRBV2
j_call: TRBJ2-7
cdr3_length: 15
clone_size: few
d_call: TRBD1
cdr3_aa: CASSPRDRFSYEQYF
cdr3_nt: TGTGCCAGCTCACCACGGGACAGATTTTCCTACGAGCAGTACTTC

v_call: TRBV7-6
j_call: TRBJ2-3
cdr3_length: 11
clone_size: medium-sized
d_call: -
cdr3_aa: CASSWGDTQYF
cdr3_nt: TGTGCCAGCAGCTGGGGAGATACGCAGTATTTT

v_call: TRBV20-1
j_call: TRBJ1-4
cdr3_length: 11
clone_size: -
d_call: TRBD1
cdr3_aa: CSGWDREKLFF
cdr3_nt: TGCAGCGGATGGGACAGGGAAAAACTGTTTTTT

v_call: TRBV20-1
j_call: TRBJ2-7
cdr3_length: 13
clone_size: -
d_call: TRBD2
cdr3_aa: CSATSGSPYEQYF
cdr3_nt: TGCAGTGCTACTAGCGGGAGTCCATACGAGCAGTACTTC

v_call: TRBV7-8
j_call: TRBJ2-3
cdr3_length: 15
clone_size: many
d_call: -
cdr3_aa: CASSRGSLSTDTQYF
cdr3_nt: TGTGCCAGCAGCCGGGGGAGTTTGAGCACAGATACGCAGTATTTT

v_call: TRBV5-8
j_call: TRBJ2-5
cdr3_length: 15
clone_size: -
d_call: TRBD1
cdr3_aa: CASSFWTGSIETQYF
cdr3_nt: TGTGCCAGCAGCTTTTGGACAGGGTCGATAGAGACCCAGTACTTC

v_call: TRBV20-1
j_call: TRBJ2-1
cdr3_length: 20
clone_size: many
d_call: TRBD2
cdr3_aa: CSARPAPGLAGLILNNEQFF
cdr3_nt: TGCAGTGCTAGACCGGCTCCGGGACTAGCGGGCTTAATTCTAAACAATGAGCAGTTCTTC

v_call: TRBV6-5
j_call: TRBJ1-2
cdr3_length: 15
clone_size: many
d_call: -
cdr3_aa: CASSYLAGHKNGYTF
cdr3_nt: TGTGCCAGCAGTTACTTGGCCGGGCACAAAAATGGCTACACCTTC

v_call: TRBV20-1
j_call: TRBJ2-4
cdr3_length: 16
clone_size: -
d_call: TRBD1
cdr3_aa: CSALRTGVSAVDIQYF
cdr3_nt: TGCAGTGCTCTTAGGACAGGGGTCTCAGCTGTTGACATTCAGTACTTC

v_call: TRBV30
j_call: TRBJ2-7
cdr3_length: 14
clone_size: many
d_call: TRBD1
cdr3_aa: CAWRGQGTSYEQYF
cdr3_nt: TGTGCCTGGAGGGGACAGGGGACGTCCTACGAGCAGTACTTC

v_call: TRBV20-1
j_call: TRBJ1-1
cdr3_length: 17
clone_size: -
d_call: -
cdr3_aa: CSAGGLAANVGALEAFF
cdr3_nt: TGCAGTGCTGGGGGACTAGCGGCCAACGTTGGGGCCCTTGAAGCTTTCTTT

v_call: TRBV28
j_call: TRBJ1-2
cdr3_length: 12
clone_size: many
d_call: -
cdr3_aa: CASSWDSYGYTF
cdr3_nt: TGTGCCAGCAGCTGGGACTCCTATGGCTACACCTTC

v_call: TRBV12-3/TRBV12-4
j_call: TRBJ2-2
cdr3_length: 14
clone_size: -
d_call: -
cdr3_aa: CASRLTGNTGELSW
cdr3_nt: TGTGCCAGCCGTTTAACGGGAAACACCGGGGAGCTGTCTTGG

v_call: TRBV15
j_call: TRBJ1-1
cdr3_length: 13
clone_size: medium-sized
d_call: -
cdr3_aa: CATSQARNTEAFF
cdr3_nt: TGTGCCACCAGTCAGGCGAGGAACACTGAAGCTTTCTTT

v_call: TRBV29-1
j_call: TRBJ1-3
cdr3_length: 15
clone_size: -
d_call: -
cdr3_aa: CSASAWQGAGNTIYF
cdr3_nt: TGCAGCGCCTCCGCGTGGCAGGGAGCTGGAAACACCATATATTTT

v_call: TRBV7-8
j_call: TRBJ1-2
cdr3_length: 15
clone_size: many
d_call: -
cdr3_aa: CASSLAGREPYGYTF
cdr3_nt: TGTGCCAGCAGCTTAGCGGGCAGGGAACCCTATGGCTACACCTTC

v_call: TRBV20-1
j_call: TRBJ2-7
cdr3_length: 16
clone_size: many
d_call: TRBD1
cdr3_aa: CSARDTPGTGTYEQYF
cdr3_nt: TGCAGTGCTAGAGATACTCCGGGGACAGGTACCTACGAGCAGTACTTC

v_call: TRBV2
j_call: TRBJ1-4
cdr3_length: 17
clone_size: many
d_call: -
cdr3_aa: CASRGLGVGGEDEKLFF
cdr3_nt: TGTGCCAGCAGGGGACTAGGGGTGGGGGGCGAGGATGAAAAACTGTTTTTT

v_call: TRBV5-1
j_call: TRBJ2-7
cdr3_length: 13
clone_size: -
d_call: -
cdr3_aa: CASSLGPGYEQYF
cdr3_nt: TGCGCCAGCAGCTTGGGTCCAGGCTACGAGCAGTACTTC

v_call: TRBV27
j_call: TRBJ1-5
cdr3_length: 15
clone_size: few
d_call: -
cdr3_aa: CASSPGGGSNQPQHF
cdr3_nt: TGTGCCAGCTCCCCGGGGGGGGGCTCAAATCAGCCCCAGCATTTT

v_call: TRBV19
j_call: TRBJ1-2
cdr3_length: 15
clone_size: -
d_call: -
cdr3_aa: CASSDDSTFPNGYTF
cdr3_nt: TGTGCCAGTAGTGATGACAGTACGTTTCCGAATGGCTACACCTTC

v_call: TRBV7-9
j_call: TRBJ2-6
cdr3_length: 14
clone_size: many
d_call: -
cdr3_aa: CASSAGYGANVLTF
cdr3_nt: TGTGCCAGCAGCGCAGGGTATGGGGCCAACGTCCTGACTTTC

v_call: TRBV20-1
j_call: TRBJ1-1
cdr3_length: 12
clone_size: -
d_call: -
cdr3_aa: CSYRGEVTEAFF
cdr3_nt: TGCAGTTACCGGGGTGAGGTGACTGAAGCTTTCTTT

v_call: TRBV20-1
j_call: TRBJ1-6
cdr3_length: 16
clone_size: many
d_call: TRBD1
cdr3_aa: CSAPRQGGSYNSPLHF
cdr3_nt: TGCAGTGCTCCTAGACAGGGTGGCTCCTATAATTCACCCCTCCACTTT

v_call: TRBV7-2
j_call: TRBJ2-1
cdr3_length: 18
clone_size: many
d_call: -
cdr3_aa: CASSLEYRQTFSYNEQFF
cdr3_nt: TGTGCCAGCAGCTTAGAGTATCGGCAGACCTTCTCCTACAATGAGCAGTTCTTC

v_call: TRBV10-3
j_call: TRBJ2-2
cdr3_length: 16
clone_size: -
d_call: -
cdr3_aa: CAISAEGGSNTGELFF
cdr3_nt: TGTGCCATCAGTGCGGAGGGCGGATCGAACACCGGGGAGCTGTTTTTT

v_call: TRBV20-1
j_call: TRBJ2-7
cdr3_length: 15
clone_size: many
d_call: -
cdr3_aa: CSARDRDRGFYEQYF
cdr3_nt: TGCAGTGCTAGAGATCGGGATAGGGGTTTCTACGAGCAGTACTTC

v_call: TRBV6-2/TRBV6-3
j_call: TRBJ2-2
cdr3_length: 16
clone_size: -
d_call: -
cdr3_aa: CASSYGSSGATGELFF
cdr3_nt: TGTGCCAGCAGTTACGGCAGCTCTGGGGCCACCGGGGAGCTGTTTTTT

v_call: TRBV6-4
j_call: TRBJ2-3
cdr3_length: 16
clone_size: many
d_call: TRBD2
cdr3_aa: CASSDGTSGSTDTQYF
cdr3_nt: TGTGCCAGCAGTGACGGGACTAGCGGGAGCACAGATACGCAGTATTTT

v_call: TRBV29-1
j_call: TRBJ2-1
cdr3_length: 13
clone_size: -
d_call: TRBD2
cdr3_aa: CSGRGGSRGEQFF
cdr3_nt: TGCAGCGGGCGGGGCGGGAGTCGTGGTGAGCAGTTCTTC

v_call: TRBV9
j_call: TRBJ2-1
cdr3_length: 17
clone_size: many
d_call: -
cdr3_aa: CASSALEAGPSYNEQFF
cdr3_nt: TGTGCCAGCAGCGCTCTAGAGGCGGGCCCCTCCTACAATGAGCAGTTCTTC

v_call: TRBV5-1
j_call: TRBJ2-2
cdr3_length: 15
clone_size: many
d_call: TRBD1
cdr3_aa: CASSLQGADTGELFF
cdr3_nt: TGCGCCAGCAGCTTGCAGGGGGCTGACACCGGGGAGCTGTTTTTT

v_call: TRBV7-3
j_call: TRBJ2-1
cdr3_length: 15
clone_size: -
d_call: TRBD2
cdr3_aa: CASSRHPGTSSEQFF
cdr3_nt: TGTGCCAGTAGCCGACACCCCGGGACTAGCAGTGAGCAGTTCTTC

v_call: TRBV19
j_call: TRBJ2-3
cdr3_length: 17
clone_size: many
d_call: TRBD2
cdr3_aa: CASSTRGSGSLADTQYF
cdr3_nt: TGTGCCAGTAGTACCCGGGGTAGCGGGAGTTTGGCAGATACGCAGTATTTT

v_call: TRBV29-1
j_call: TRBJ1-2
cdr3_length: 13
clone_size: medium-sized
d_call: -
cdr3_aa: CSVDVSENYGYTF
cdr3_nt: TGCAGCGTTGACGTCTCCGAAAACTATGGCTACACCTTC

v_call: TRBV6-4
j_call: TRBJ2-2
cdr3_length: 15
clone_size: -
d_call: TRBD1
cdr3_aa: CASSEGAGGTGELLF
cdr3_nt: TGTGCCAGCAGTGAAGGGGCAGGGGGCACCGGGGAGCTGCTTTTT

v_call: TRBV2
j_call: TRBJ1-2
cdr3_length: 12
clone_size: -
d_call: -
cdr3_aa: CASSEQTSRYTF
cdr3_nt: TGTGCCAGCAGTGAACAGACTAGCCGCTACACCTTC

v_call: TRBV20-1
j_call: TRBJ2-1
cdr3_length: 15
clone_size: once
d_call: TRBD2
cdr3_aa: CSARATSGSDDEQFF
cdr3_nt: TGCAGTGCTAGGGCTACTAGCGGGAGTGACGATGAGCAGTTCTTC

v_call: TRBV11-2
j_call: TRBJ2-7
cdr3_length: 15
clone_size: many
d_call: -
cdr3_aa: CASSLGSGEVYEQYF
cdr3_nt: TGTGCCAGCAGCTTAGGATCAGGGGAAGTCTACGAGCAGTACTTC

v_call: TRBV5-1
j_call: TRBJ1-4
cdr3_length: 14
clone_size: -
d_call: -
cdr3_aa: CASSLMGDDEKLFF
cdr3_nt: TGCGCCAGCAGCTTGATGGGGGATGATGAAAAACTGTTTTTT

v_call: TRBV20-1
j_call: TRBJ2-1
cdr3_length: 14
clone_size: many
d_call: TRBD2
cdr3_aa: CSAHSGRVYNEQFF
cdr3_nt: TGCAGTGCTCATAGCGGGAGGGTCTACAATGAGCAGTTCTTC